The entry below gives a single T cell receptor (beta chain) sequence along with its context. Its target is unknown. V lost 0 bases to trimming and J lost 0 bases, with 9 bases between them. The length of the CDR3 is 16 residues. Germline loops: CDR1 LGHNT, CDR2 FRNRAP. The PCR contained 60 Vbeta and 13 Jbeta primers. Profiled with immunoSEQ multiplex PCR; TCRdb holds only in-frame clones, not every one. The repertoire includes 180,000 or so clones, around 80% of them detected once, and around 1.4% sits in the top ten. The entry originates in a study of cytomegalovirus exposure and HLA in healthy donors. Turning to the study itself: Of over 300 genotyped donors, about 81% clustered with self-reported Caucasian donors. Whole-study findings and limits: Analyzed later, most CMV-associated TCR beta chains appeared HLA-restricted. HLA-A and HLA-B allele assignments for most subjects were reportedly predicted accurately using TCR beta sequences.

This TCR was recovered from a girl under 18 in good health and CMV-seropositive. The chain uses TRBV12-5 and TRBJ2-1, with D perhaps TRBD2 (5 bases). Sequencing was carried out using PBMCs. CDR3 coding DNA: TGTGCTAGTGGTTTGGTACTCGGGGACTCCTACAATGAGCAGTTCTTC. This sequence encodes CASGLVLGDSYNEQFF.